This T cell receptor beta chain was sequenced in a study of blood T cell repertoires in COVID-19. CDR1 and CDR2 (germline): SGHDT, YYEEEE. The V gene end was trimmed by 0 bases and the J gene end by 5 bases; junction bases not matched to a gene: 4. This CDR3 is built from 15 residues. The repertoire was sequenced with immunoSEQ multiplex PCR; TCRdb's copy has only in-frame clones and lacks some. The sample holds about 110,000 clones; about 88% are singletons and the top ten take 8% to 8.5%. The origin of this receptor is a woman between 65 and 79 years old who had recovered from COVID-19. What was sequenced was peripheral blood. This chain connects TRBV5-6 to TRBJ1-2; 10 nucleotides agree with TRBD1. CDR3 nucleotide sequence: TGTGCCAGCAGCTTGGGGACAGGGGGAGGATATGGCTACACCTTC. It yields the protein CASSLGTGGGYGYTF.